The source of this T cell receptor (beta chain) is a study of CD8+ T cells in alopecia areata (dated by TCRdb to the late 2010s). Study-level background: The treated patients, all with moderate-to-severe alopecia areata, were enrolled in an open-label pilot trial of oral tofacitinib given at 5 to 10 mg twice daily. Clonality in the scalp was compared among normal scalp (n=4), patchy alopecia areata scalp (n=8), and alopecia totalis/universalis scalp (n=8). Biopsies were taken from tofacitinib-treated patients at baseline and again at 4 and 24 weeks into treatment, and several of those patients also had a later scalp biopsy. Patients stayed on tofacitinib for 6 to 18 months and then had 6 months of follow-up off drug so that delayed response and recurrence could be assessed. RNA was obtained with the PAXgene miRNA kit for fixed scalp, the miRNeasy kit for PBMCs, and the RNeasy kit for mouse skin. High-throughput TCRbeta sequencing was used to examine T cell clonal expansion in alopecia areata in both the C3H/HeJ mouse model and human patients. immunoSEQ multiplex PCR using 35 Vbeta forward primers and 13 Jbeta reverse primers was used to amplify TCRbeta CDR3 regions. Human TCRbeta sequencing covered scalp tissue and sorted CD4+ and CD8+ peripheral blood T cells from patchy and totalis/universalis alopecia areata patients and healthy controls.

According to the study, the label for this sample's time point signals: baseline before oral tofacitinib. Lesional scalp punch biopsies and peripheral blood were collected from alopecia areata patients. PBMCs were isolated by density centrifugation and stained for CD3, CD4 and CD8, after which CD4+ and CD8+ T cells were sorted on a FACSAria. Points on this clone: This clone's antigen is unknown. No quality values exist for individual bases; no much larger clone is one base distant.

Results and caveats for the whole study, not just this receptor: Unlike mouse skin, where gammadelta T cells dominate, normal human skin contains resident alphabeta T cells that get sequenced too, which complicates analysis of the scalp TCR repertoire. Shared TCR sequences between patients were less evident than in mice, which may be partly attributable to HLA diversity in the patient population. Compared with normal scalp, lesional scalp had higher clonality and more expanded CD8+ clones, particularly in alopecia totalis/universalis, a pattern that suggests antigenic drive.

Libraries came from the immunoSEQ multiplex PCR assay. RNA was extracted from all samples and reverse transcribed into cDNA, which served as template for TCR sequencing. SuperScript III was used to make first-strand cDNA, primed with a 2:1 mix of oligo-dT and random hexamers. Amplification bias was assessed with a synthetic immune receptor repertoire, and residual bias was removed computationally. Turning to the authors' computational methods: Raw reads were preprocessed to remove errors, and CDR3 was defined according to IMGT conventions as the region from the conserved cysteine to phenylalanine. Clonality was computed by normalizing Shannon entropy by log2 of the number of productive unique TCRs and subtracting the result from 1. Whether each scalp clone was CD4 or CD8 was inferred by checking scalp TCRbeta sequences against the CD4 and CD8 repertoires from sorted blood. Held by TCRdb, this immuneACCESS table contains in-frame sequences only and omits some clones. Under half of the omission traces to an unresolved V gene where checked; the cause of the rest is unknown. D and trimming come from the DNA, and the V and J calls and clone size come from that table. The sample yields 150,000 or so clones; more than 75% were counted once. Over 13% of the sample goes to the ten largest clones.

V and J are truncated by 3 bases and 3 bases respectively, leaving an intervening sequence of 10 bases. Measured from the cysteine to the phenylalanine, the CDR3 is 13 residues long. Just CDR3 DNA is preserved here, 39 bases in frame from base 1. The CDR1 and CDR2 encoded by the germline V gene are SGHRS and YFSETQ. The rearrangement combines TRBV5-1 with TRBJ2-7, with no confident D gene call. The source of this sequence is a human donor with alopecia areata. The sequences come from CD8+ T cells sorted from blood, collected at week 0. Read as DNA, the sequence is TGCGCCAGCAGCTATGGAAGCGACTACGAGCAGTACTTC. It codes for CASSYGSDYEQYF.